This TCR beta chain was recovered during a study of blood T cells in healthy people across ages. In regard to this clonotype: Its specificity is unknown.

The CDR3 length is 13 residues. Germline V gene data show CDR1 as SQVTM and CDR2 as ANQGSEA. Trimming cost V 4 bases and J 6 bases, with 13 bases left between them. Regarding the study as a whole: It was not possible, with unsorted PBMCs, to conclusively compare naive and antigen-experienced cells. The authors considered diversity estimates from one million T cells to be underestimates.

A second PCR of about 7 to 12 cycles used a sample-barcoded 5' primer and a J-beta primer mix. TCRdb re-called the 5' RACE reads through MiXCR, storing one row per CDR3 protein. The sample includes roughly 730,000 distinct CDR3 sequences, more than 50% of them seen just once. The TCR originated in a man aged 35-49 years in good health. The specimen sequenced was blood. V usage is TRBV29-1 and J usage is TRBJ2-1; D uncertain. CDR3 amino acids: CSVVRPLINEQFF. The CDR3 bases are TGCAGCGTTGTGCGGCCTCTTATCAATGAGCAGTTCTTC.